These 2 T cell receptor beta chains were sequenced from one sample in a study of a mutant IDH1 vaccine in newly diagnosed glioma. Their antigens are not known. Time point given: week 11, during vaccination. Every vaccination contained 300 ug of the mutant IDH1 20-mer peptide and was paired with topical imiquimod. Here immunoSEQ multiplex PCR was the method, and the copy in TCRdb shows in-frame clones only, minus some. The repertoire consists of around 62,000 clones, with around 91% occurring once and the leading ten covering more than 1.5%. The sample in question was PBMCs, obtained from a glioma patient whose treatment included an IDH1 peptide vaccine. All receptors come from a man aged 35-49 years with glioma.

CDR3 sequence: CASSGRGSGYEQYV. For the CDR3, the DNA is TGTGCCAGTAGTGGGCGCGGGAGCGGCTACGAGCAGTACGTC. V and J are TRBV19 and TRBJ2-7; 7 nucleotides line up with TRBD2. There are 14 residues in the CDR3. Per the germline V gene, CDR1 is LNHDA and CDR2 is SQIVND (reference sequence). V lost 5 bases to trimming and J lost 3 bases; unmatched junction nucleotides: 7.

The gene calls are TRBV10-3 and TRBJ2-3; 11 positions match TRBD1. The V gene's germline CDR1 is ENHRY and CDR2 SYGVKD. The CDR3 length is 16 residues. Trimming removed 7 bases from V and 4 bases from J; junction bases left unmatched: 10. In DNA, the CDR3 is TGTGCCATCACCCCAGCCGGGACAGGGGGACCAGATACGCAGTATTTT. Translated, it gives CAITPAGTGGPDTQYF.